The 5 T cell receptor beta chains in this list originate from one sample, sequenced in a study of T cell responses to AZD1222 COVID-19 vaccine. Sequencing used immunoSEQ multiplex PCR; TCRdb keeps in-frame clones, though not all of them. The profile covers 90,000 to 110,000 clones, with roughly 82% appearing a single time and 5% taken by the ten largest. Sequenced material: peripheral blood, taken on day 0 of AZD1222 vaccination. The receptors here all came from an adult in good health.

This chain links TRBV10-3 with TRBJ1-1; D remains unclear. Germline V gene sequence: CDR1 ENHRY, CDR2 SYGVKD. The length of the CDR3 is 14 residues. Trimming took 4 bases from V and 4 from J, leaving 13 bases between them. CDR3 DNA sequence: TGTGCCATCAGTGTTAAGGGCGGGAGCACTGAAGCTTTCTTT. Translation gives CAISVKGGSTEAFF.

The V and J genes are TRBV20-1 and TRBJ2-5; D remains ambiguous. CDR1 is DFQATT, CDR2 SNEGSKA, per germline (reference sequence). Deletions cut 3 bases from V and 5 bases from J, with 13 bases between. The CDR3 contains 13 residues. CDR3 sequence (DNA): TGCAGTGCTAGTCCCCCCGGGCCGGAGACCCAGTACTTC. Translated, it gives CSASPPGPETQYF.

The chain has TRBV6-6 and TRBJ1-2; a possible D gene is TRBD1 (6 bases). The germline V gene has CDR1 MNHNY and CDR2 SVGAGI (reference sequence). Between the trimmed V and J ends, which lost 0 bases and 5 bases, there was a span of 10 bases. This CDR3 has 14 amino acids. The CDR3 sequence is CASSYSTGGYGYTF. The CDR3 DNA follows: TGTGCCAGCAGTTACTCGACAGGAGGATATGGCTACACCTTC.

The rearrangement links TRBV19 to TRBJ2-5; D tentatively reads TRBD1 or TRBD2 (5 bases each). Trimming cost V 1 base and J 4 bases, with 13 bases left between them. The CDR3 totals 15 residues. The germline gives CDR1 LNHDA, CDR2 SQIVND (reference sequence). CDR3: CASSIAPGQRETQYF. In DNA form, the CDR3 reads TGTGCCAGTAGTATAGCCCCGGGGCAGCGAGAGACCCAGTACTTC.

The CDR3 region is CASGLDIRTGGSYEQFF. The DNA of the CDR3 is TGTGCTAGTGGTTTGGACATCCGGACAGGGGGCTCTTATGAGCAGTTCTTC. This chain joins TRBV12-5 and TRBJ2-1; 11 bases fit TRBD1. The V gene end was trimmed by 1 base and the J gene end by 8 bases; junction bases not matched to a gene: 10. Germline V gene data show CDR1 as LGHNT and CDR2 as FRNRAP. This CDR3 spans 17 amino acids.